This T cell receptor beta chain was observed in a study of blood T cell repertoires in COVID-19. Original analysis: Reference gene primers were amplified, and this amplification served to estimate nucleated cell counts. The method was immunoSEQ multiplex PCR; TCRdb's version includes in-frame clones alone and lacks a portion of them. That table gives V, J and clone size, and the DNA gave D and trimming. The sample includes around 26,000 clones, roughly 92% of them seen just once. After removal of 3 bases from V and 8 bases from J, the junction contained 8 bases not matched to a gene. This CDR3 region has 14 residues. Germline loops: CDR1 SGHRS, CDR2 YFSETQ.

Sequencing was performed on peripheral blood. The source is a human donor in a cohort sampled during active COVID-19. This chain joins TRBV5-1 and TRBJ1-1; 9 nucleotides agree with TRBD1. The CDR3 region has the DNA TGCGCCAGCAGCTCAAACACCGGGACAGGGGAAGCTTTCTTT. Translated: CASSSNTGTGEAFF.